One and the same sample provided the 29 T cell receptor beta chains below, sequenced in a study of shared clonotypes between healthy human individuals. Repertoires were generated with immunoSEQ multiplex PCR, while TCRdb's copy carries only in-frame clones and drops some. The sample lists approximately 1.5 million clones, less than 99% seen once, with under 0.45% in the top ten. The sample was naive CD4+ T cells sorted from blood. Subset meaning: CD45RA+ positively selected. The receptors originated from a man aged 30 to 45 in good health.

V gene TRBV15 combines with J gene TRBJ1-2; unclear D gene. The V end was cut by 1 base, the J end by 2 bases, with 11 bases between. The germline V gene encodes CDR1 LNHNV and CDR2 YYDKDF (reference sequence). This CDR3 contains 15 residues. DNA of the CDR3: TGTGCCACCAGCAGAGGCCCTGGGATGAACTATGGCTACACCTTC. Translating gives CATSRGPGMNYGYTF. The entire variable domain, with the rest obtained from reference TRBV15 and TRBJ1-2, is as follows: DAMVIQNPRYQVTQFGKPVTLSCSQTLNHNVMYWYQQKSSQAPKLLFHYYDKDFNNEADTPDNFQSRRPNTSFCFLDIRSPGLGDTAMYLCATSRGPGMNYGYTFGSGTRLTVV.

J is TRBJ2-5 and V is TRBV9; D ambiguous. CDR3 size: 16 residues. The V gene's germline CDR1 is SGDLS and CDR2 YYNGEE. V was pared by 0 bases and J by 5 bases, with 17 bases between. The CDR3 is CASSVGVMRATETQYF. CDR3 in DNA: TGTGCCAGCAGCGTAGGGGTTATGAGAGCAACGGAGACCCAGTACTTC. The entire variable domain, with the rest obtained from reference TRBV9 and TRBJ2-5, is as follows: DSGVTQTPKHLITATGQRVTLRCSPRSGDLSVYWYQQSLDQGLQFLIQYYNGEERAKGNILERFSAQQFPDLHSELNLSSLELGDSALYFCASSVGVMRATETQYFGPGTRLLVL.

The V and J genes are TRBV21-1 and TRBJ1-3. TRBV21-1 has pseudogene status. The length of the CDR3 is 14 residues. CDR3 sequence reads: CASSKSRIRNTIYF. The DNA of the CDR3 is TGTGCCAGCAGCAAATCAAGGATACGGAACACCATATATTTT.

This chain uses TRBV7-6 with TRBJ1-4; D remains ambiguous. The CDR3 is 12 residues long. Germline CDR1 and CDR2: SGHVS and FNYEAQ. Trimming took 5 bases from V and 7 from J, leaving 8 bases between them. The CDR3 spells CASSALSEKLFF. Written as DNA, the CDR3 is TGTGCCAGCAGCGCGCTGAGTGAAAAACTGTTTTTT.

The rearrangement links TRBV5-1 to TRBJ2-4; a weak D match, TRBD1 (5 bases). The germline CDR1 and CDR2 sequences are SGHRS and YFSETQ. The CDR3 has 15 residues. With 4 bases removed from V and 0 bases from J, the gap between germline ends came to 11 bases. The CDR3 loop reads CASSPLDTAKNIQYF. The CDR3 DNA reads as TGCGCCAGCAGCCCACTGGACACAGCCAAAAACATTCAGTACTTC.

J is TRBJ2-2 and V is TRBV6-4; 11 nucleotides line up with TRBD1. The trim removed 3 bases at V and 5 bases at J, leaving 5 bases unmatched. CDR3 length equals 16 residues. CDR1 MRHNA and CDR2 SNTAGT come from the germline V gene. CDR3 in DNA: TGTGCCAGCAGTGATCCCGGGACAGGGGGAACCGGGGAGCTGTTTTTT. Protein sequence: CASSDPGTGGTGELFF.

The V and J genes are TRBV27 and TRBJ2-7, with 11 bases matching TRBD2. CDR1 is MNHEY, CDR2 SMNVEV, per germline (reference sequence). The J segment lost 1 base and the V segment lost 4 bases, leaving 9 bases of the junction unmatched. CDR3 length: 17 amino acids. CDR3 sequence reads: CASSSSSGRLVSYEQYF. CDR3 nucleotide sequence: TGTGCCAGCAGTTCGTCTAGCGGGAGGCTTGTTTCCTACGAGCAGTACTTC.

The rearrangement joins TRBV9 to TRBJ2-3; D is uncertain. Between the trimmed V and J ends, which lost 0 bases and 6 bases, there was a span of 8 bases. CDR3 length: 13 residues. Germline V CDR1 and CDR2: SGDLS, YYNGEE. The CDR3 DNA reads TGTGCCAGCAGCGTAGCCGGACGGGATACGCAGTATTTT. It specifies CASSVAGRDTQYF.

The V and J genes are TRBV6-1 and TRBJ1-1; maybe TRBD1 (5 bases). V was pared by 5 bases and J by 1 base, with 11 bases between. In germline, CDR1 is MNHNS, CDR2 SASEGT. The CDR3 totals 14 residues. In nucleotides, the CDR3 is TGTGCCAGCAGTACCATTGGACAGAACACTGAAGCTTTCTTT. It is translated as CASSTIGQNTEAFF.

The V call is TRBV5-1, the J call TRBJ2-7; 7 nucleotides agree with TRBD1. Germline trimming cut 3 bases from V and 6 bases from J; bases unmatched to any gene: 9. The CDR3 has 14 amino acids. CDR1 is SGHRS and CDR2 is YFSETQ in the germline V gene. CDR3 nucleotides: TGCGCCAGCAGCTACCCACACGACAGGGCCGAGCAGTACTTC. This encodes CASSYPHDRAEQYF.

The chain uses TRBV5-1 and TRBJ2-3; 8 nucleotides line up with TRBD1. Unmatched junction bases numbered 8, after V lost 4 bases and J lost 1 base. Germline V lookup: CDR1 SGHRS, CDR2 YFSETQ. CDR3 size: 16 residues. The CDR3 protein is CASSPGPGQGTDTQYF. The CDR3, as DNA: TGCGCCAGCAGCCCGGGGCCGGGACAGGGCACAGATACGCAGTATTTT.

The chain uses TRBV13 and TRBJ1-3; TRBD1 matches at 7 bases. The CDR3 has 16 amino acids. Trimming cost V 5 bases and J 3 bases; bases outside gene matches: 10. Germline V gives CDR1 PRHDT, CDR2 FYEKMQ (reference sequence). The CDR3 region has the DNA TGTGCCAGCAGCGTAGAAAAGGACAGGCGTGGAAACACCATATATTTT. Translated: CASSVEKDRRGNTIYF.

The chain carries TRBV7-8 and TRBJ2-2, with TRBD2 matching 7 bases. V lost 8 bases to trimming and J lost 6 bases; unmatched junction nucleotides: 9. This CDR3 region has 14 residues. Germline V gene sequence: CDR1 SGHVS, CDR2 FQNEAQ. The chain's CDR3 is CASRRVGRAGELFF. The CDR3 bases are TGTGCCAGCCGACGTGTGGGGAGGGCCGGGGAGCTGTTTTTT.

The chain employs TRBV6-1 and TRBJ2-1; D is possibly TRBD1 (6 bases). Deletions cut 0 bases from V and 13 bases from J, with 16 bases between. This CDR3 spans 14 amino acids. Germline V CDR1 and CDR2: MNHNS, SASEGT. CDR3 sequence: CASSEAGAAIGQFF. The DNA of the CDR3 is TGTGCCAGCAGTGAAGCGGGGGCAGCAATTGGACAGTTCTTC.

In regard to this clone: Other DNA sequences in the same sample also yield this CDR3. This rearrangement joins TRBV5-1 to TRBJ1-4; 8 bases fit TRBD1. Germline CDR1 SGHRS, CDR2 YFSETQ. The V gene end was trimmed by 4 bases and the J gene end by 8 bases; junction bases not matched to a gene: 7. CDR3 size: 14 residues. CDR3 in amino acids: CASSLGTGEEKLFF. CDR3 coding DNA: TGCGCCAGCAGCCTGGGGACAGGAGAGGAAAAACTGTTTTTT.

This clone was recorded once. The rearrangement uses TRBV18 and TRBJ1-2; D is ambiguous. CDR3 length: 14 amino acids. Germline loops: CDR1 KGHSH, CDR2 LQKENI. Trimming stripped 2 bases from V and 4 bases from J, with 11 bases between. The CDR3 nucleotides are TGTGCCAGCTCACCAATGGAGACATCCTATGGCTACACCTTC. It codes for CASSPMETSYGYTF.

The rearrangement joins TRBV14 to TRBJ1-2; D gene unclear. Germline V CDR1 and CDR2: SGHDN, FVKESK. The V end was cut by 4 bases, the J end by 3 bases, with 15 bases between. This CDR3 is 15 amino acids long. The CDR3 region is CASSPIPPEDYGYTF. The DNA for the CDR3 is TGTGCCAGCAGCCCTATCCCCCCCGAGGACTATGGCTACACCTTC.

This clone was detected only once. V and J are TRBV18 and TRBJ2-3, with TRBD2 identical over 10 bases. The V gene's germline CDR1 is KGHSH and CDR2 LQKENI. CDR3 length equals 17 residues. Trimming cost V 8 bases and J 4 bases; bases outside gene matches: 15. The CDR3, as DNA: TGTGCCAGCCCCAGACGTCAGCGGGAGGGCCTTGCAGATACGCAGTATTTT. As protein: CASPRRQREGLADTQYF.

This chain links TRBV28 with TRBJ2-4; D is ambiguous. V shed 4 bases and J shed 0 bases, with 19 bases lying between them. Germline assignment: CDR1 MDHEN and CDR2 SYDVKM. This CDR3 has 18 residues. This CDR3 reads CASSSLGIGTLAKNIQYF. The CDR3 DNA reads TGTGCCAGCAGTTCACTCGGAATCGGCACCTTAGCCAAAAACATTCAGTACTTC.

The V and J genes are TRBV27 and TRBJ1-5; a weak D match, TRBD1 (5 bases). The CDR3 contains 13 residues. V lost 5 bases to trimming and J lost 12 bases, with 17 bases between them. Germline V lookup: CDR1 MNHEY, CDR2 SMNVEV (reference sequence). The CDR3 sequence is CASSRHQGTVQHF. The CDR3 DNA reads as TGTGCCAGCAGTCGACATCAAGGGACGGTCCAGCATTTT.

The chain recombines TRBV25-1 with TRBJ2-3, with 11 bases that match TRBD2. The V gene end was trimmed by 3 bases and the J gene end by 5 bases; junction bases not matched to a gene: 7. Germline values: CDR1 MGHDK, CDR2 SYGVNS. The CDR3 is 16 residues long. CDR3 sequence: CASSDPSSGRQDTQYF. CDR3 coding DNA: TGTGCCAGCAGTGACCCCTCTAGCGGGAGGCAAGATACGCAGTATTTT.

J is TRBJ1-2 and V is TRBV7-8; D is perhaps TRBD1 (5 bases). CDR3 length equals 12 residues. Germline V CDR1 and CDR2: SGHVS, FQNEAQ. V gave up 5 bases and J gave up 7 bases, with 11 bases separating them. The CDR3, as DNA: TGTGCCAGCAGCGGCTACCAGGGTGGCTACACCTTC. Protein product: CASSGYQGGYTF.

Turning to this clone: This sample also contains other DNA sequences that code for the same CDR3. Written as DNA, the CDR3 is TGCAGTGCTTCCACAGATACGCAGTATTTT. It codes for CSASTDTQYF. This rearrangement joins TRBV20-1 to TRBJ2-3, with D uncertain. The germline V gene has CDR1 DFQATT and CDR2 SNEGSKA (reference sequence). V dropped 5 bases and J dropped 2 bases, with 2 bases sitting between them. The CDR3 loop spans 10 amino acids.

The chain links TRBV19 to TRBJ2-6; D call uncertain. Germline V gene sequence: CDR1 LNHDA, CDR2 SQIVND (reference sequence). CDR3 length equals 18 residues. The V end was cut by 6 bases, the J end by 0 bases, with 18 bases between. The CDR3 region is CASSLHEGRLSGANVLTF. CDR3 in DNA: TGTGCCAGTAGCCTTCACGAAGGCCGGCTCTCTGGGGCCAACGTCCTGACTTTC. Full variable domain (outside the CDR3, taken from reference TRBV19 and TRBJ2-6): DGGITQSPKYLFRKEGQNVTLSCEQNLNHDAMYWYRQDPGQGLRLIYYSQIVNDFQKGDIAEGYSVSREKKESFPLTVTSAQKNPTAFYLCASSLHEGRLSGANVLTFGAGSRLTVL.

J is TRBJ2-3 and V is TRBV2; D is possibly TRBD1 or TRBD2 (5 bases each). Trimming stripped 7 bases from V and 2 bases from J, with 13 bases between. From germline, CDR1 is SNHLY and CDR2 FYNNEI. CDR3 size: 14 residues. Here the CDR3 DNA reads TGTGCCAGCACTTCCGGGACCTTCACAGATACGCAGTATTTT. Its protein is CASTSGTFTDTQYF.

The CDR3 spells CASSLAAHYTEAFF. DNA for the CDR3: TGTGCCAGCAGCTTAGCAGCCCACTACACTGAAGCTTTCTTT. The chain links TRBV7-9 to TRBJ1-1; unclear D gene. This CDR3 has 14 amino acids. Germline CDR1 SEHNR, CDR2 FQNEAQ (reference sequence). The germline V and J ends were trimmed by 0 bases and 3 bases, with 8 bases remaining between them.

The rearrangement uses TRBV30 and TRBJ2-3; a possible D gene is TRBD2 (6 bases). Germline V CDR1 and CDR2: GTSNPN, SVGIG (reference sequence). The ends were cut back, 8 bases at V and 8 bases at J, with 14 bases in the middle. The CDR3 covers 11 residues. The CDR3 here is CARGGAGTQYF. The CDR3, as DNA: TGTGCCCGCGGAGGGGCAGGTACGCAGTATTTT.

The rearrangement links TRBV4-3 to TRBJ2-3; 8 nucleotides match TRBD1. V shed 1 base and J 4 bases; nucleotides not matched to a gene: 7. CDR1 is LGHNA, CDR2 YSLEER, per germline. The CDR3 runs 16 residues. Here the CDR3 reads CASSQALDRVADTQYF. The CDR3 DNA is TGCGCCAGCAGCCAAGCTCTGGACAGGGTGGCAGATACGCAGTATTTT.

The chain combines TRBV5-4 with TRBJ2-1; 13 bases are shared with TRBD2. Trimming at V came to 4 bases and at J to 5 bases, leaving 0 bases not matched to a gene. The CDR3 is 14 amino acids. The germline V gene encodes CDR1 SGHNT and CDR2 YYREEE (reference sequence). The CDR3 sequence is CASSGTSGDNEQFF. DNA for the CDR3: TGTGCCAGCAGCGGGACTAGCGGGGACAATGAGCAGTTCTTC.